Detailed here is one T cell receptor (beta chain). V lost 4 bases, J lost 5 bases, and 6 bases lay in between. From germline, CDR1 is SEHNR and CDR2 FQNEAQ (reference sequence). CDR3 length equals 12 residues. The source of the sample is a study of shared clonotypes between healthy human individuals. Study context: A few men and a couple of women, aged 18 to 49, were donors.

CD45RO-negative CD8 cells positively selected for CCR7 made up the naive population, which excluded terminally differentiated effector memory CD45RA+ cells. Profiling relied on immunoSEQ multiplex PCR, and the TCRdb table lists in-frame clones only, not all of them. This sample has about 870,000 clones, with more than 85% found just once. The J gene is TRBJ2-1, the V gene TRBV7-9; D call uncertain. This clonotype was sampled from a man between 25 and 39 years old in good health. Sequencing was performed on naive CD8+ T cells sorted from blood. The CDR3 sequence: CASSYTDNEQFF. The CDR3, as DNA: TGTGCCAGCAGCTACACGGACAATGAGCAGTTCTTC.